This is a list of T cell receptor beta chains from one sample in a study of blood T cell repertoires in COVID-19. Here immunoSEQ multiplex PCR was the method, and the copy in TCRdb shows in-frame clones only, minus some. The sample shows more than 90,000 clones, roughly 90% of them seen only once. The source material was peripheral blood. These receptors originate from a man between 65 and 85 years old who had recovered from COVID-19. Both conserved end residues are trimmed from each CDR3. Fields, in order: V gene, J gene, CDR3 protein.

TRBV29-1	TRBJ2-7	SAVDTSSYEQY
TRBV4-1	TRBJ2-1	ASSQGRLAGGYNEQF
TRBV12-5	TRBJ2-5	ASSRAEFETQY
TRBV9	TRBJ2-3	ASSPWTGSTDTQY
TRBV24-1	TRBJ2-1	ATSDFGFGRGDEQF
TRBV18	TRBJ1-4	ASSQYGSNEKLF
TRBV9	TRBJ2-1	ASSPLAGGYNEQF
TRBV6-5	TRBJ1-2	ASIYRGTNYGYT
TRBV30	TRBJ1-1	AFRQGWGTEAF
TRBV5-1	TRBJ1-6	ASSWTGSRSGYNSPLH
TRBV6-5	TRBJ1-5	ASSTMGNQPQH
TRBV3-1/TRBV3-2	TRBJ1-6	ASSQDGDKMGHREAIYSPLH
TRBV11-2	TRBJ1-1	ASSLQGAGVGAAF
TRBV4-1	TRBJ1-2	ASSQGGGWGYT
TRBV6-5	TRBJ2-7	ASSGGDSYEQY
TRBV5-4	TRBJ2-2	ASSTGTRGNTGELF
TRBV6-7	TRBJ1-2	ASSYWGRVPYGYT
TRBV27	NA	ASSQDSPNQPQY
TRBV9	TRBJ2-5	ASSVAGIETQY
TRBV7-9	TRBJ1-1	ASSLEQGTTEAF
TRBV12-5	TRBJ1-5	ASGPRTRNQPQH
TRBV7-9	TRBJ2-5	ASSAGTALQETQY
TRBV11-2	TRBJ2-7	ASSSGLFYEQY
TRBV28	TRBJ1-3	ASSLPPDRSSGNTIY
TRBV28	TRBJ1-5	ASSYTRGQGDEQPQH
TRBV27	TRBJ1-6	ASSLLNYNSPLH
TRBV28	TRBJ1-2	ASSYRDDGYT
TRBV5-1	TRBJ1-2	ASSPGTGVNYGYT
TRBV7-8	TRBJ1-2	ASSLRDSHGYT
TRBV7-8	TRBJ2-5	ASSLGSGQGETQY
TRBV5-6	TRBJ1-5	ASSLLGRDSNQPQH